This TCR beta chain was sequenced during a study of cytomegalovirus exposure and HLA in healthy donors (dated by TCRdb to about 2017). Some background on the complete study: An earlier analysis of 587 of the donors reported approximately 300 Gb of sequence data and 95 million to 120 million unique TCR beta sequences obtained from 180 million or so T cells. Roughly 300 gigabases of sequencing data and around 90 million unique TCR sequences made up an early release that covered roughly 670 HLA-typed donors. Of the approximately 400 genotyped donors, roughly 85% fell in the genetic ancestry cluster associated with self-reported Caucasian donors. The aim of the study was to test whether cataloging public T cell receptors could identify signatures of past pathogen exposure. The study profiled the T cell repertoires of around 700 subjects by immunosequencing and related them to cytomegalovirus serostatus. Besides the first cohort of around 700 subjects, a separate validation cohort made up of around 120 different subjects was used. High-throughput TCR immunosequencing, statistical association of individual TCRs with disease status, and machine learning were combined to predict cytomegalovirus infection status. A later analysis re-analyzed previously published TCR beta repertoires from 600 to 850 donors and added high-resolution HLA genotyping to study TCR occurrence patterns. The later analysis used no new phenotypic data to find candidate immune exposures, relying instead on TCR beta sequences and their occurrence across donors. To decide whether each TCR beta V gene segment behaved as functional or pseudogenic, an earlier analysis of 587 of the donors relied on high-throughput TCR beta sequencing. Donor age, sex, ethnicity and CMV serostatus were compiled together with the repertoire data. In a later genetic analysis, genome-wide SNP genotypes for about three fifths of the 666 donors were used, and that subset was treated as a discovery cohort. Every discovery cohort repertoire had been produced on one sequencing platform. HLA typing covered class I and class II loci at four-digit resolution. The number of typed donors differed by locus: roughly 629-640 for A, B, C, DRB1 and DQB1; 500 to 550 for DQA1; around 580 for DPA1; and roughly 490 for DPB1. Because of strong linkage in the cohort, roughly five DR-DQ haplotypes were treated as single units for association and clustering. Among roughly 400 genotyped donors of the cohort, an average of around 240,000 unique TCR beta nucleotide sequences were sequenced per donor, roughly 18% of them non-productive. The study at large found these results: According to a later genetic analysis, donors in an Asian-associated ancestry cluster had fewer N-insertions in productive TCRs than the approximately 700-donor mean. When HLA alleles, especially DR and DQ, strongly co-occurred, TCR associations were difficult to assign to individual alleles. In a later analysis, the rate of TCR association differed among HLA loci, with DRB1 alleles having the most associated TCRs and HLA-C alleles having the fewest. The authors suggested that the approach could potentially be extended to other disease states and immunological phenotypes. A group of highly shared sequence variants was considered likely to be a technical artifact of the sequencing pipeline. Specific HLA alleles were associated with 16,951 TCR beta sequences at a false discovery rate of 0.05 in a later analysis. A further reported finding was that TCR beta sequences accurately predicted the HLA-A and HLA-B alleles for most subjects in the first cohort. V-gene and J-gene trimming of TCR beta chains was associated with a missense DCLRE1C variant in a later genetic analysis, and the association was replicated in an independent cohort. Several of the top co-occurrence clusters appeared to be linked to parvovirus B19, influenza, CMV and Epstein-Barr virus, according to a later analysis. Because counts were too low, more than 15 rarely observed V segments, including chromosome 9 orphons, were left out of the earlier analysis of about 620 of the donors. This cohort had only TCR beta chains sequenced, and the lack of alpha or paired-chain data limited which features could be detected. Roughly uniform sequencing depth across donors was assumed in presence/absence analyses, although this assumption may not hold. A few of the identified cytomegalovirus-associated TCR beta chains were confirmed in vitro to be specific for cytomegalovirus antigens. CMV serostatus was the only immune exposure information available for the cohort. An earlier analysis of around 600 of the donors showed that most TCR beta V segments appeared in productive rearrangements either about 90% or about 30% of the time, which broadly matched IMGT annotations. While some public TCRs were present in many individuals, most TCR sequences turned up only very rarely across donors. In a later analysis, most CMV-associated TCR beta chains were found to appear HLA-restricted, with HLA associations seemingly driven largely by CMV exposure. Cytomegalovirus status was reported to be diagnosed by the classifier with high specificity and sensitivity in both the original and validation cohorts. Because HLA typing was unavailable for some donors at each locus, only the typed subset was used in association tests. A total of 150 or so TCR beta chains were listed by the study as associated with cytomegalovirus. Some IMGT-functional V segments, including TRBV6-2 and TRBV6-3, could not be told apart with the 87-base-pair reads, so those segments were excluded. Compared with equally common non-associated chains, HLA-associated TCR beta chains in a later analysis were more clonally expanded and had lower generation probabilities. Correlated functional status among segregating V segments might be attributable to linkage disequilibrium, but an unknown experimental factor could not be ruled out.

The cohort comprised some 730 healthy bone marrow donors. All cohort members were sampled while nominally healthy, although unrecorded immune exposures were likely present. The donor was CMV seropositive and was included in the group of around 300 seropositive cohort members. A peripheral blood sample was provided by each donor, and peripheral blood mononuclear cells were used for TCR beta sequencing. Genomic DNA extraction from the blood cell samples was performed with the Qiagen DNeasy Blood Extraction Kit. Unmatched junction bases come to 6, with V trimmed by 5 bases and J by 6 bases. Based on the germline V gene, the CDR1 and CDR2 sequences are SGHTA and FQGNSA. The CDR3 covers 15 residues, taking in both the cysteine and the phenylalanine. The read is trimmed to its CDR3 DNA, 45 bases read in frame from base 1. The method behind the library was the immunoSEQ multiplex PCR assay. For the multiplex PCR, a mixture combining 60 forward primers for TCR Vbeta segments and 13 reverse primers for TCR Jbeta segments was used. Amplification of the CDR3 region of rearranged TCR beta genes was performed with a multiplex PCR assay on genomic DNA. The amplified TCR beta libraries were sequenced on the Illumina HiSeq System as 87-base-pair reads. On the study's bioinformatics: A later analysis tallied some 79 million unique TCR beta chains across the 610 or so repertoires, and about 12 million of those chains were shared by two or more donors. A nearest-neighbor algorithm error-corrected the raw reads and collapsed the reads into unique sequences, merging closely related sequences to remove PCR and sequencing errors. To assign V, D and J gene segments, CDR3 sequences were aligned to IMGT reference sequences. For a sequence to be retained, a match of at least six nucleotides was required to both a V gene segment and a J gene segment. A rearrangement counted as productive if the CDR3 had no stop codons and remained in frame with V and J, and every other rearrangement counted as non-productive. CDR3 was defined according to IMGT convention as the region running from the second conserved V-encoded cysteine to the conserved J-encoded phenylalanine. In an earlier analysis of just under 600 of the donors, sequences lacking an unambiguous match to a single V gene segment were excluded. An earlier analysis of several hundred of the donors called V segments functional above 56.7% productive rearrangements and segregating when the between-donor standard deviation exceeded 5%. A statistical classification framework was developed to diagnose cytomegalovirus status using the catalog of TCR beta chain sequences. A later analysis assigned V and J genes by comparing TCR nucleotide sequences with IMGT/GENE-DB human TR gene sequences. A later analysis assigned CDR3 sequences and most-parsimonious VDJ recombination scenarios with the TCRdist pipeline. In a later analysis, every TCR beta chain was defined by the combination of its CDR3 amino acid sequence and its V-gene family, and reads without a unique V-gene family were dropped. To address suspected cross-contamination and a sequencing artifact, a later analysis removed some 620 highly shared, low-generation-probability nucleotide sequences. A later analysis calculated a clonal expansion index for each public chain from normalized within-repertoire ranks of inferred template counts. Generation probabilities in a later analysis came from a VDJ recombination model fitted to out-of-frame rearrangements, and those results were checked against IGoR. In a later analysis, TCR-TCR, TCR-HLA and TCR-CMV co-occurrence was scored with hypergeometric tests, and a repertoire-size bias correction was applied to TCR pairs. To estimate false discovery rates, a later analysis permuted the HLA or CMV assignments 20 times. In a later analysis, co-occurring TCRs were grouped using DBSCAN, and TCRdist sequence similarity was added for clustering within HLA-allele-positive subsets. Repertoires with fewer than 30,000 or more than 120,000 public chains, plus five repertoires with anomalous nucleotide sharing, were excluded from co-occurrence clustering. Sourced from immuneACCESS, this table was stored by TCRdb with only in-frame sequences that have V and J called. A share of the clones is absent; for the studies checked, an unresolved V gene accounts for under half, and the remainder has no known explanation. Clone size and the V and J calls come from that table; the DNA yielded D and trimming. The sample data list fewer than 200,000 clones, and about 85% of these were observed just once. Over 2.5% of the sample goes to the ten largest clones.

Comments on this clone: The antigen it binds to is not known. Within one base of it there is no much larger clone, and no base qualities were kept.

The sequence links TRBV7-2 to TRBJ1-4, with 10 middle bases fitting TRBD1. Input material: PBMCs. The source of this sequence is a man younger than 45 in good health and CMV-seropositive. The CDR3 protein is CASSPWTGGYEKLFF. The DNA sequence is TGTGCCAGCAGCCCTTGGACAGGGGGATATGAAAAACTGTTTTTT.